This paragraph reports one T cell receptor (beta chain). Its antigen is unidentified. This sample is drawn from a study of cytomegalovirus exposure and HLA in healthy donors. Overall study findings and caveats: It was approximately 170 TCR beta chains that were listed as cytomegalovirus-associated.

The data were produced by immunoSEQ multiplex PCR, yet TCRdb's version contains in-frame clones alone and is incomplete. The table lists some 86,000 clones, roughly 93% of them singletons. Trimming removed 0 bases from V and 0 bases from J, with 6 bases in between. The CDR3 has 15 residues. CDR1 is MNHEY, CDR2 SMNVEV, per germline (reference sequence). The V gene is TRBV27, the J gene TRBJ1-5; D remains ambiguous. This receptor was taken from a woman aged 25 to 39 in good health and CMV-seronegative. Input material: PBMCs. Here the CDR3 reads CASSLSRDSNQPQHF. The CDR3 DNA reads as TGTGCCAGCAGTTTATCGCGGGATAGCAATCAGCCCCAGCATTTT.